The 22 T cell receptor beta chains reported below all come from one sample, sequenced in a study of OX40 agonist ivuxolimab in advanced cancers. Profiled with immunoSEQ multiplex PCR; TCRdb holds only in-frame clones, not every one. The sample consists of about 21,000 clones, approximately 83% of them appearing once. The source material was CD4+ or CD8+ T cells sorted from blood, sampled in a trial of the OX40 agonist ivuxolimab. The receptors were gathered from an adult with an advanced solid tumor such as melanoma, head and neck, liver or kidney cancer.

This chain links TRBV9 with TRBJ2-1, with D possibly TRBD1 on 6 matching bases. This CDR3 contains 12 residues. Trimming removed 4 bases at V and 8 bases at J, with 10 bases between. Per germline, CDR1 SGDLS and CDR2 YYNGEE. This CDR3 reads CASSPKGDEQFF. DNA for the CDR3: TGTGCCAGCAGCCCCAAGGGGGATGAGCAGTTCTTC.

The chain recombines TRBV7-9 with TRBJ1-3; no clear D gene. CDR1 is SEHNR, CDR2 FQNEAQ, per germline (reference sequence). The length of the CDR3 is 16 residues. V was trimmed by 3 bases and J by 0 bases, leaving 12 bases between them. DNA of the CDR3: TGTGCCAGCAGCTTGCCGAGCCGGGGCTCTGGAAACACCATATATTTT. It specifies CASSLPSRGSGNTIYF.

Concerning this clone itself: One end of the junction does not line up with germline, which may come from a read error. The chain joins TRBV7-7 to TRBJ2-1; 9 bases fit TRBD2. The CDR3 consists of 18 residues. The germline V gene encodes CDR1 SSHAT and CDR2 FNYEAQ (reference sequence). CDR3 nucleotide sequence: TGTGCTAGCAGCTTAGACTTTGAGCGGGGGGACTCCTACAATGAGCAGTTCTTC. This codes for CASSLDFERGDSYNEQFF.

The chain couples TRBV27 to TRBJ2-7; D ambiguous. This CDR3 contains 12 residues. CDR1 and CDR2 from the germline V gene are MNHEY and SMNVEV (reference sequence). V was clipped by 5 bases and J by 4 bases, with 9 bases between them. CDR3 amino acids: CASSHAQYEQYF. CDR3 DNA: TGTGCCAGCAGTCATGCCCAATACGAGCAGTACTTC.

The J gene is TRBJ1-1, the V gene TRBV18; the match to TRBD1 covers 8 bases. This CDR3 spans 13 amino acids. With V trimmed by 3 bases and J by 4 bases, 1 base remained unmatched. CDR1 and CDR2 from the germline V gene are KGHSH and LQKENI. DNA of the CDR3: TGTGCCAGCTCACCCGGACAGGGCACTGAAGCTTTCTTT. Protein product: CASSPGQGTEAFF.

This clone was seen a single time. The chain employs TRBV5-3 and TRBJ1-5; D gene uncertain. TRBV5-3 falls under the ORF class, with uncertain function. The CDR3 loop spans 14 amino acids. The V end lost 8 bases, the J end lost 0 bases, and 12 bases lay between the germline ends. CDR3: CASSADGSNQPQHF. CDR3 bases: TGTGCCAGCAGCGCGGACGGTAGCAATCAGCCCCAGCATTTT.

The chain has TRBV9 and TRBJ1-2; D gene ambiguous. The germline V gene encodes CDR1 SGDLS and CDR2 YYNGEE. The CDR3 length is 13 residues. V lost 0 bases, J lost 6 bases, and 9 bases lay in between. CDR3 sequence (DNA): TGTGCCAGCAGCGTAGTGTCCGGTAATGGCTACACCTTC. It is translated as CASSVVSGNGYTF.

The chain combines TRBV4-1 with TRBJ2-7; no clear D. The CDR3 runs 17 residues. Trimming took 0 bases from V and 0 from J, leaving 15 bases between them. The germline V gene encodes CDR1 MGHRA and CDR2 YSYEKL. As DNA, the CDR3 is TGCGCCAGCAGCCAAGAATCGCGAAGGGTAGGCTCCTACGAGCAGTACTTC. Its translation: CASSQESRRVGSYEQYF.

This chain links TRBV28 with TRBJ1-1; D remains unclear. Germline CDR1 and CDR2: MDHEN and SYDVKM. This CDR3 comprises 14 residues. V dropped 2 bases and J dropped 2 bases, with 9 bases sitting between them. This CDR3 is CASSLGPGNTEAFF. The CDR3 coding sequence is TGTGCCAGCAGTTTAGGTCCGGGAAACACTGAAGCTTTCTTT.

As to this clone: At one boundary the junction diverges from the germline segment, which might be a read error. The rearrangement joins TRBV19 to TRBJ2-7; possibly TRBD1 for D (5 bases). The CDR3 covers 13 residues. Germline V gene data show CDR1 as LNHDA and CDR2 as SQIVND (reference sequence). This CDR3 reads CATSGRAVYEQYF. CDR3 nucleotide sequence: TGTGCCACTAGTGGCAGGGCCGTCTACGAGCAGTACTTC. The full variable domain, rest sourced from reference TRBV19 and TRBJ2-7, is DGGITQSPKYLFRKEGQNVTLSCEQNLNHDAMYWYRQDPGQGLRLIYYSQIVNDFQKGDIAEGYSVSREKKESFPLTVTSAQKNPTAFYLCATSGRAVYEQYFGPGTRLTVT.

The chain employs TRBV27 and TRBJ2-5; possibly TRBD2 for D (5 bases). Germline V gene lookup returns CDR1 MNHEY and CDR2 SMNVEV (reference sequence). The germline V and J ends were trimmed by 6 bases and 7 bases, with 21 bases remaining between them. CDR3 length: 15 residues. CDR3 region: CASRGIRTAGGTQYF. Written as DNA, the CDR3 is TGTGCCAGCAGAGGCATTCGGACGGCCGGAGGGACCCAGTACTTC.

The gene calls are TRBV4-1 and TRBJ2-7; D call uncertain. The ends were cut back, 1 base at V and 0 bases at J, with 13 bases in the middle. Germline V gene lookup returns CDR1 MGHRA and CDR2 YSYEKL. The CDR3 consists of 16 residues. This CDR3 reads CASSQVFPGSSYEQYF. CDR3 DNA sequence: TGCGCCAGCAGCCAAGTCTTCCCAGGAAGCTCCTACGAGCAGTACTTC.

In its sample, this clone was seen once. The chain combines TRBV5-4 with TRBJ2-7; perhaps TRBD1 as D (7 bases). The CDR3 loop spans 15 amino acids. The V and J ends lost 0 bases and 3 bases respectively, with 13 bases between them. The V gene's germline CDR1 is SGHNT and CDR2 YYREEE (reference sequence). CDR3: CASSLGGTVLYEQYF. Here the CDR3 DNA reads TGTGCCAGCAGCTTGGGCGGGACAGTCCTCTACGAGCAGTACTTC.

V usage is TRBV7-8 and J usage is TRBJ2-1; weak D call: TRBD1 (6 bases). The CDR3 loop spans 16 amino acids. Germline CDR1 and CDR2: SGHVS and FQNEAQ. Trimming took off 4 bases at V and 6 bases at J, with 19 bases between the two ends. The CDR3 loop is CASSSRDIGYGNEQFF. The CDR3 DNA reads TGTGCCAGCAGCTCACGGGACATTGGGTACGGCAATGAGCAGTTCTTC.

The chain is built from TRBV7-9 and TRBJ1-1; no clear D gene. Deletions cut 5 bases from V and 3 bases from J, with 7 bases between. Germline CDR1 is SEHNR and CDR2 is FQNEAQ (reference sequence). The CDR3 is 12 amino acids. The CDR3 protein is CASSDLDTEAFF. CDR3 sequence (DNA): TGTGCCAGCAGCGACCTGGACACTGAAGCTTTCTTT.

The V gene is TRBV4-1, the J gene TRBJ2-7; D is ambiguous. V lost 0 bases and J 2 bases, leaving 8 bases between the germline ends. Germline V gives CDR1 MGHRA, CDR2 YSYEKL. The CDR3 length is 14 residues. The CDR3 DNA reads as TGCGCCAGCAGCCAAGAGGCAGATACCTACGAGCAGTACTTC. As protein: CASSQEADTYEQYF.

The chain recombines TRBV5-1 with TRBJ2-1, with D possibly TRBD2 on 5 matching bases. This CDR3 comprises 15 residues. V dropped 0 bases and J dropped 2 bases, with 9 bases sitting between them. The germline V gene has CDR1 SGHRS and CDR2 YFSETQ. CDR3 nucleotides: TGCGCCAGCAGCTTGGAGAGCGGAACCTACAATGAGCAGTTCTTC. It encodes CASSLESGTYNEQFF.

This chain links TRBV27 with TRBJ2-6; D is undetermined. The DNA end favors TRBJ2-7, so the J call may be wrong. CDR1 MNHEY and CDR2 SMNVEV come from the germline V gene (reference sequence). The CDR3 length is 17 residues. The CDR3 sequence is CASSPQWIGVSSYEQYF. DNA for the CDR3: TGTGCCAGCAGCCCCCAGTGGATAGGTGTTAGCTCCTACGAGCAGTACTTC.

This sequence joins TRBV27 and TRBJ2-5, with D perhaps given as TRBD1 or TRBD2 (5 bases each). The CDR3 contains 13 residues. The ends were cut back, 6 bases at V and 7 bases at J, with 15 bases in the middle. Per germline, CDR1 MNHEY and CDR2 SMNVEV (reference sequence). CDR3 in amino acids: CASSPAGAGTQYF. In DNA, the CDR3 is TGTGCCAGCAGCCCCGCCGGGGCAGGGACCCAGTACTTC.

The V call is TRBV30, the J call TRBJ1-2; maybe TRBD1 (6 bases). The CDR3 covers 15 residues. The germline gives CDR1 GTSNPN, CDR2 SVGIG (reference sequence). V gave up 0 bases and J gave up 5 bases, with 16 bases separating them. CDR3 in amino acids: CAWSVPAGVFYGYTF. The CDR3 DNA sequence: TGTGCCTGGAGTGTACCGGCAGGGGTCTTTTATGGCTACACCTTC.

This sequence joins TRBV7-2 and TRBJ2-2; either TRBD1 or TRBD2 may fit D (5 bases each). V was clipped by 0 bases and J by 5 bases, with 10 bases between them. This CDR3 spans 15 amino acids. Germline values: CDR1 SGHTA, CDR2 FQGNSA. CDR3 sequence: CASSLAGWGTGELFF. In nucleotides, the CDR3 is TGTGCCAGCAGCTTAGCTGGGTGGGGGACCGGGGAGCTGTTTTTT.

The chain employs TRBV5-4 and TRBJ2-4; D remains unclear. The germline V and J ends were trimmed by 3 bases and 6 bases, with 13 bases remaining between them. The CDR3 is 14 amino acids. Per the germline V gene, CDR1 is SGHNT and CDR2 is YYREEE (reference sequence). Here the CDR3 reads CASSSGPERNIQYF. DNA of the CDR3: TGTGCCAGCAGCTCCGGGCCGGAGAGAAACATTCAGTACTTC.